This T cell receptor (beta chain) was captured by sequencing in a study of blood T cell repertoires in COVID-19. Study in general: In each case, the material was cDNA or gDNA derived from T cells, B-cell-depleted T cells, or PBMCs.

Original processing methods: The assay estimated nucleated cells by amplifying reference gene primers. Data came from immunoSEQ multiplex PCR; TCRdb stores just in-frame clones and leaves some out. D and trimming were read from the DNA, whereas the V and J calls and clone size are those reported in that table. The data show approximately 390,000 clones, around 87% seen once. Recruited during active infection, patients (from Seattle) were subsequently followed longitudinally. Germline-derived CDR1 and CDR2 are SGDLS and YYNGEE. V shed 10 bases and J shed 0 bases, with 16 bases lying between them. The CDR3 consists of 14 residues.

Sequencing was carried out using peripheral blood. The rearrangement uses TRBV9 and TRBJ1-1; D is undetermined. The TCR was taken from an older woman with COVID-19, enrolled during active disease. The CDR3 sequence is CASGGRAMNTEAFF. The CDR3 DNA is TGTGCCTCCGGCGGCAGAGCGATGAACACTGAAGCTTTCTTT.